The 30 T cell receptor beta chains given below trace back to one sample, sequenced in a study of T cell responses to AZD1222 COVID-19 vaccine. The table came from immunoSEQ multiplex PCR; TCRdb's copy has only in-frame clones and leaves some out. The table shows tens of thousands of clones, with nearly 80% occurring only once. Source: peripheral blood, taken 28 days after the second AZD1222 dose. All receptors derive from an adult who received the AZD1222 COVID-19 vaccine.

This chain links TRBV5-1 with TRBJ2-5, with 12 nucleotides matching TRBD2. Trimming at V came to 0 bases and at J to 5 bases, leaving 5 bases not matched to a gene. This CDR3 contains 16 residues. Germline assignment: CDR1 SGHRS and CDR2 YFSETQ. CDR3: CASSLVTSGSLETQYF. The CDR3 DNA reads TGCGCCAGCAGCTTGGTGACTAGCGGGAGTCTGGAGACCCAGTACTTC.

The chain couples TRBV6-4 to TRBJ1-2, with 7 bases fitting TRBD1. CDR3 length equals 13 residues. The V and J ends lost 2 bases and 5 bases, in that order; junction bases with no gene match: 2. Looked up from germline, CDR1 is MRHNA and CDR2 is SNTAGT. CDR3 sequence reads: CASSDETGYGYTF. In nucleotides, the CDR3 is TGTGCCAGCAGTGACGAGACAGGGTATGGCTACACCTTC.

The chain couples TRBV28 to TRBJ1-1, with 9 nucleotides matching TRBD1. Germline lookup yields CDR1 MDHEN and CDR2 SYDVKM. CDR3 length: 14 residues. The trim removed 5 bases at V and 4 bases at J, leaving 5 bases unmatched. CDR3 loop: CASSPGQGFTEAFF. The CDR3 bases are TGTGCCAGCAGTCCCGGACAGGGGTTCACTGAAGCTTTCTTT.

The CDR3: CASSLDRGRGTEAFF. In DNA, the CDR3 is TGTGCCAGCAGCTTGGACAGGGGCAGAGGCACTGAAGCTTTCTTT. The chain employs TRBV5-5 and TRBJ1-1; 7 positions agree with TRBD1. Losses at the gene ends were 0 bases for V and 4 bases for J; bases not matched to a gene: 6. Germline CDR1 reads SGHKS; CDR2 reads YYEKEE (reference sequence). The CDR3 is made up of 15 amino acids.

This clone was detected a few times. The chain carries TRBV5-1 and TRBJ1-1; D is ambiguous. The CDR3 consists of 12 residues. Trimming shortened V by 0 bases and J by 7 bases, and 7 bases separated the two germline ends. The germline V gene has CDR1 SGHRS and CDR2 YFSETQ. The CDR3 sequence is CASSLGSNEAFF. The DNA for the CDR3 is TGCGCCAGCAGCTTGGGCAGCAATGAAGCTTTCTTT.

This sequence joins TRBV28 and TRBJ2-6; 7 nucleotides line up with TRBD1. The CDR3 extends over 15 amino acids. Germline lookup yields CDR1 MDHEN and CDR2 SYDVKM. Trimming took 6 bases from V and 2 from J; bases not matched to a gene: 4. The CDR3 DNA follows: TGTGCCAGCAGGAAACAGGGGACTGGGGCCAACGTCCTGACTTTC. Translation: CASRKQGTGANVLTF.

The rearrangement uses TRBV20-1 and TRBJ1-2, with D uncertain. Germline V gene sequence: CDR1 DFQATT, CDR2 SNEGSKA (reference sequence). This CDR3 contains 12 residues. The ends were cut back, 3 bases at V and 2 bases at J, with 7 bases in the middle. In DNA, the CDR3 is TGCAGTGCTAGTGGGGTCAACTATGGCTACACCTTC. Translated, it gives CSASGVNYGYTF.

The chain recombines TRBV27 with TRBJ2-1; the D gene is possibly TRBD2 (7 bases). This CDR3 is 17 amino acids long. Trimming cost V 5 bases and J 4 bases, with 21 bases left between them. The V gene's germline CDR1 is MNHEY and CDR2 SMNVEV (reference sequence). The CDR3, as DNA: TGTGCCAGCAGTGTCGCCCGGGGGGCGGGACGGTACAATGAGCAGTTCTTC. This encodes CASSVARGAGRYNEQFF.

The gene calls are TRBV30 and TRBJ2-7; D possibly corresponds to TRBD2 (7 bases). Per the germline V gene, CDR1 is GTSNPN and CDR2 is SVGIG (reference sequence). The V and J ends lost 4 bases and 7 bases respectively, with 17 bases between them. The CDR3 length is 13 residues. For the CDR3, the DNA is TGTGCCTGGACCTTAGGGGGGGCGGGGGAGCAGTACTTC. Protein product: CAWTLGGAGEQYF.

This rearrangement joins TRBV5-1 to TRBJ1-3; D not certain. Trimming pared 0 bases from V and 4 bases from J, leaving 11 bases between. CDR3 length: 15 amino acids. In germline, CDR1 is SGHRS, CDR2 YFSETQ. The CDR3 is CASSLDVGRGNTIYF. CDR3 coding DNA: TGCGCCAGCAGCTTGGATGTAGGGCGGGGAAACACCATATATTTT.

The chain carries TRBV6-2 or TRBV6-3 and TRBJ1-2; 7 positions match TRBD1. The V segment lost 4 bases and the J segment 3 bases; nucleotides outside the gene matches: 8. Germline V gives CDR1 MNHEY, CDR2 SVGEGT. This CDR3 region has 15 residues. CDR3 sequence: CASSSLTGLHYGYTF. The CDR3, as DNA: TGTGCCAGCAGTTCATTGACAGGGCTTCACTATGGCTACACCTTC.

This clone was observed a handful of times. The chain is built from TRBV19 and TRBJ2-7; D is unclear. This CDR3 has 14 amino acids. Between the trimmed V and J ends, which lost 2 bases and 2 bases, there was a span of 10 bases. Germline loops: CDR1 LNHDA, CDR2 SQIVND (reference sequence). CDR3 sequence: CASSILGSPYEQYF. CDR3 nucleotides: TGTGCCAGTAGTATATTGGGATCACCCTACGAGCAGTACTTC.

The V gene is TRBV28, the J gene TRBJ1-1, with 7 bases lining up with TRBD1. Germline-derived CDR1 and CDR2 are MDHEN and SYDVKM. V dropped 6 bases and J dropped 8; count of bases not matched to a gene: 12. This CDR3 has 14 residues. The CDR3 coding sequence is TGTGCCAGCAGCTACCTAAGACAGGGTTCCGAAGCTTTCTTT. Residues: CASSYLRQGSEAFF.

The chain has TRBV28 and TRBJ1-2; D not certain. The V gene lost 7 bases and the J gene lost 0 bases, with 9 bases spanning the gap. Germline values: CDR1 MDHEN, CDR2 SYDVKM. This CDR3 is built from 13 residues. CDR3 region: CASTLTPNYGYTF. CDR3 sequence (DNA): TGTGCCAGCACCCTTACCCCTAACTATGGCTACACCTTC.

This chain connects TRBV11-2 to TRBJ2-7; TRBD2 matches 8 bases. V trimming: 5 bases; J trimming: 3 bases; junction bases outside the gene matches: 9. The CDR3 sequence is 15 residues long. CDR1 SGHAT and CDR2 FQNNGV come from the germline V gene. The CDR3 region is CASSLSGLGIYEQYF. The DNA of the CDR3 is TGTGCCAGCAGCCTATCGGGACTAGGGATCTACGAGCAGTACTTC. Looking up the rest from reference TRBV11-2 and TRBJ2-7 gives the full variable domain: EAGVAQSPRYKIIEKRQSVAFWCNPISGHATLYWYQQILGQGPKLLIQFQNNGVVDDSQLPKDRFSAERLKGVDSTLKIQPAKLEDSAVYLCASSLSGLGIYEQYFGPGTRLTVT.

This clone was seen a few times. The gene calls are TRBV27 and TRBJ2-1; D perhaps matches TRBD2 (6 bases). CDR3 length equals 13 residues. Trimming shortened V by 5 bases and J by 7 bases, and 12 bases separated the two germline ends. CDR1 is MNHEY and CDR2 is SMNVEV in the germline V gene (reference sequence). CDR3 in DNA: TGTGCCAGCAGTCCCGGGACTTCTAATGAGCAGTTCTTC. This sequence encodes CASSPGTSNEQFF.

Comments on this clone: The sample has other DNA sequences that encode this CDR3 too. The genes are TRBV10-1 and TRBJ2-2; 8 positions match TRBD1. J lost 1 base, V lost 6 bases, and 1 base had no gene match. Per germline, CDR1 WNHNN and CDR2 SYGVQD (reference sequence). The CDR3 sequence is 14 residues long. The CDR3 sequence: CASRDRGNTGELFF. The CDR3 DNA is TGCGCCAGCAGAGACAGGGGGAACACCGGGGAGCTGTTTTTT.

V gene TRBV2 combines with J gene TRBJ2-5; D ambiguous. This CDR3 is built from 11 residues. Germline values: CDR1 SNHLY, CDR2 FYNNEI. The germline V and J ends were trimmed by 5 bases and 9 bases, with 10 bases remaining between them. The CDR3 DNA is TGTGCCAGCAGTAGAGATGGGGCCCAGTACTTC. Translating it yields CASSRDGAQYF.

The chain joins TRBV24-1 to TRBJ1-5; TRBD1 aligns across 9 bases. With 3 bases clipped from V and 2 bases from J, the junction kept 7 bases outside the gene matches. There are 17 residues in the CDR3. CDR1 is KGHDR, CDR2 SFDVKD, per germline. The CDR3 coding sequence is TGTGCCACCAGTGATAAGGGACAGGGTTCGGGCAATCAGCCCCAGCATTTT. It translates to CATSDKGQGSGNQPQHF.

The V call is TRBV5-4, the J call TRBJ2-1; 11 positions agree with TRBD2. From germline, CDR1 is SGHNT and CDR2 YYREEE (reference sequence). V lost 3 bases to trimming and J lost 9 bases; unmatched junction nucleotides: 11. The CDR3 is 16 amino acids. The CDR3 reads CASSSLLAGELGEQFF. CDR3 coding DNA: TGTGCCAGCAGCTCCCTACTAGCGGGAGAGTTAGGTGAGCAGTTCTTC. Together with reference TRBV5-4 and TRBJ2-1, the CDR3 gives the full variable domain: ETGVTQSPTHLIKTRGQQVTLRCSSQSGHNTVSWYQQALGQGPQFIFQYYREEENGRGNFPPRFSGLQFPNYSSELNVNALELDDSALYLCASSSLLAGELGEQFFGPGTRLTVL.

In its sample, this clone was seen once. The rearrangement links TRBV28 to TRBJ2-1, with 10 bases aligning to TRBD1. The CDR3 loop spans 17 amino acids. CDR1 is MDHEN and CDR2 is SYDVKM in the germline V gene. V dropped 4 bases and J dropped 2; count of bases not matched to a gene: 8. Here the CDR3 reads CASSWPRDRGTYNEQFF. The CDR3 DNA reads as TGTGCCAGCAGTTGGCCCCGGGACAGGGGCACCTACAATGAGCAGTTCTTC.

The CDR3 loop reads CASSSRDTYNEQFF. The DNA of the CDR3 is TGCGCCAGCTCGTCCCGGGACACGTACAATGAGCAGTTCTTC. The chain couples TRBV5-1 to TRBJ2-1; D is possibly TRBD1 (6 bases). This CDR3 is 14 amino acids long. Trimming took 7 bases from V and 4 from J, leaving 15 bases between them. Germline V gene sequence: CDR1 SGHRS, CDR2 YFSETQ.

The chain is built from TRBV9 and TRBJ2-1; 10 bases align to TRBD2. Trimming cost V 3 bases and J 8 bases; bases outside gene matches: 2. The CDR3 is 13 amino acids. Germline CDR1 and CDR2: SGDLS and YYNGEE. The CDR3 DNA follows: TGTGCCAGCAGCGATGGGACTAGCGATGAGCAGTTCTTC. It yields the protein CASSDGTSDEQFF.

This chain joins TRBV7-2 and TRBJ2-1, with TRBD1 matching over 7 bases. Germline CDR1 and CDR2: SGHTA and FQGNSA. After removal of 1 base from V and 8 bases from J, the junction contained 11 bases not matched to a gene. The CDR3 has 16 amino acids. This CDR3 reads CASSLDVGTARHEQFF. In DNA, the CDR3 is TGTGCCAGCAGCTTAGATGTCGGGACAGCTAGGCATGAGCAGTTCTTC.

The chain joins TRBV2 to TRBJ1-1; D not certain. Trimming took off 4 bases at V and 3 bases at J, with 9 bases between the two ends. The germline V gene encodes CDR1 SNHLY and CDR2 FYNNEI. The CDR3 extends over 13 amino acids. The CDR3: CASSAVKDTEAFF. In nucleotides, the CDR3 is TGTGCCAGCAGTGCAGTTAAGGACACTGAAGCTTTCTTT.

Here the CDR3 DNA reads TGTGCCAGTAGTATAACGGCGGTCAGCCAAGAGACCCAGTACTTC. It is translated as CASSITAVSQETQYF. The chain employs TRBV19 and TRBJ2-5; D not resolved. With 2 bases removed from V and 1 base from J, the gap between germline ends came to 11 bases. Germline loops: CDR1 LNHDA, CDR2 SQIVND (reference sequence). The CDR3 loop spans 15 amino acids.

The chain is built from TRBV7-9 and TRBJ1-1; D gene ambiguous. The CDR3 consists of 14 residues. Germline values: CDR1 SEHNR, CDR2 FQNEAQ (reference sequence). The V end lost 5 bases, the J end lost 4 bases, and 14 bases lay between the germline ends. As DNA, the CDR3 is TGTGCCAGCAGCGAAAGTTTTATAGGCACTGAAGCTTTCTTT. As protein: CASSESFIGTEAFF.

V and J are TRBV6-5 and TRBJ2-3; 8 nucleotides align to TRBD2. V lost 11 bases, J lost 3 bases, and 7 bases stayed unmatched. The germline gives CDR1 MNHEY, CDR2 SVGAGI. The CDR3 has 13 amino acids. DNA of the CDR3: TGTGCCGGGAATCGGGAGGGGACAGATACGCAGTATTTT. Translating gives CAGNREGTDTQYF.

In DNA form, the CDR3 reads TGTGCCAGCAGCCAAGCTTCAGGAGTCGACACTGAAGCTTTCTTT. Its translation is CASSQASGVDTEAFF. The chain uses TRBV5-4 and TRBJ1-1, with D unresolved. Germline lookup yields CDR1 SGHNT and CDR2 YYREEE (reference sequence). V gave up 4 bases and J gave up 3 bases, with 16 bases separating them. The CDR3 runs to 15 residues. The full variable domain, rest sourced from reference TRBV5-4 and TRBJ1-1, is ETGVTQSPTHLIKTRGQQVTLRCSSQSGHNTVSWYQQALGQGPQFIFQYYREEENGRGNFPPRFSGLQFPNYSSELNVNALELDDSALYLCASSQASGVDTEAFFGQGTRLTVV.

The chain joins TRBV28 to TRBJ1-1, with D perhaps matching TRBD1 (5 bases). V was clipped by 8 bases and J by 3 bases, with 19 bases between them. The V gene's germline CDR1 is MDHEN and CDR2 SYDVKM. CDR3 length: 15 amino acids. The CDR3 sequence is CASYQPLQGYTEAFF. CDR3 DNA: TGTGCCAGCTACCAGCCTCTCCAGGGCTACACTGAAGCTTTCTTT.